The present entry profiles one T cell receptor (beta chain) with its context. As yet, its antigen is unknown. This sample was included in a study of human T cells and chemical hapten exposure. Findings and limits, study-wide: Sensitization with DPC brought no change to TCRs above 1 in 1000 in frequency.

Individual cDNA molecules (in the library) carried attached unique molecular identifiers. In the original workflow: The number of TCRs in each sample had a median of approximately 95,000 and spanned roughly 23,224 to 700,000. From the RACE reads, TCRdb called clonotypes with MiXCR, one entry per CDR3 protein. TCRdb, rather than the study authors, made the V and J calls. Of over 85,000 distinct CDR3 sequences in the sample, 7% to 10% are singletons; the top ten hold just over 2%. Per germline, CDR1 SGHTA and CDR2 FQGNSA. This CDR3 contains 14 residues. V was cut by 1 base and J by 0 bases, with 4 bases left in between. Indicated time point: patch test 2, 6 weeks after DPC sensitization. Treatment reported: therapeutic diphenylcyclopropenone sensitization with weekly scalp DPC. Researchers sampled blood before each patch test went on.

The clonotype comes from a woman aged 40 to 50 with alopecia areata. Some clones in this sample may be carry-over from other donors' samples. This material consisted of whole blood, taken in connection with sensitization to the hapten diphenylcyclopropenone (DPC). The V call is TRBV7-2, the J call TRBJ1-5; D is ambiguous. The CDR3 protein is CASSLGNSNQPQHF. In DNA, the CDR3 is TGTGCCAGCAGCTTAGGGAATAGCAATCAGCCCCAGCATTTT. Based on the CDR3 plus reference TRBV7-2 and TRBJ1-5, the full variable domain is GAGVSQSPSNKVTEKGKDVELRCDPISGHTALYWYRQSLGQGLEFLIYFQGNSAPDKSGLPSDRFSAERTGGSVSTLTIQRTQQEDSAVYLCASSLGNSNQPQHFGDGTRLSIL.